Listed here are 8 T cell receptor beta chains from one sample, sequenced in a study of T cells in Graves' hyperthyroidism and ophthalmopathy. TCR beta CDR3 sequences were amplified from RNA transcripts. Researchers ran a first-round RT-PCR on the TCR CDR3 using the HTBI primer set. MiXCR was run by TCRdb on the multiplex PCR reads, yielding one entry per CDR3 protein. The repertoire includes over 90,000 distinct CDR3 sequences, roughly 50% of them detected once, and about 25% sits in the top ten. Sequences were obtained from blood. These receptors all stem from a man aged 35 to 55 with Graves' hyperthyroidism.

The V gene is TRBV20-1, the J gene TRBJ2-3; 11 bases line up with TRBD2. CDR1 and CDR2 from the germline V gene are DFQATT and SNEGSKA (reference sequence). This CDR3 comprises 16 residues. V was pared by 3 bases and J by 4 bases, with 9 bases of the junction left unmatched. CDR3 region: CSARGVSGGGPDTQYF. As DNA, the CDR3 is TGCAGTGCTAGGGGGGTTAGCGGGGGGGGCCCAGATACGCAGTATTTT.

Many counts were recorded for this clonotype. The chain has TRBV12-5 and TRBJ1-6; a weak D match, TRBD1 (5 bases). Germline V gene lookup returns CDR1 LGHNT and CDR2 FRNRAP. Trimming removed 1 base at V and 10 bases at J, with 11 bases between. The CDR3 has 14 residues. CDR3 DNA: TGTGCTAGTGGTTTGGGGGACCGGGGGTCACCCCTCCACTTT. It encodes CASGLGDRGSPLHF.

This clonotype has a handful of counts. CDR3 protein: CASSDRADSPLHF. The CDR3 DNA reads TGTGCCAGCTCCGACAGGGCGGATTCACCCCTCCACTTT. The chain employs TRBV18 and TRBJ1-6; 7 nucleotides align to TRBD1. The J segment lost 8 bases and the V segment lost 6 bases, leaving 4 bases of the junction unmatched. Germline-derived CDR1 and CDR2 are KGHSH and LQKENI. The CDR3 has 13 residues. Together with reference TRBV18 and TRBJ1-6, the CDR3 gives the full variable domain: NAGVMQNPRHLVRRRGQEARLRCSPMKGHSHVYWYRQLPEEGLKFMVYLQKENIIDESGMPKERFSAEFPKEGPSILRIQQVVRGDSAAYFCASSDRADSPLHFGNGTRLTVT.

Regarding this clonotype: With a much larger clone just one base away, this may be a read error. V is TRBV20-1 and J is TRBJ2-7; 11 bases match TRBD2. The CDR3 covers 19 residues. V gave up 0 bases and J gave up 2 bases; unmatched junction bases: 15. The germline V gene encodes CDR1 DFQATT and CDR2 SNEGSKA (reference sequence). The CDR3 DNA reads TGCAGTGCTAGAGATCGCGCCTTATTTGGGACTAGCGGCGCCTACGAGCAGTACTTC. It translates to CSARDRALFGTSGAYEQYF.

The J gene is TRBJ1-5, the V gene TRBV2; D remains unclear. V was cut by 1 base and J by 9 bases, with 13 bases left in between. The CDR3 has 14 residues. Germline loops: CDR1 SNHLY, CDR2 FYNNEI. The DNA for the CDR3 is TGTGCCAGCAGTGAAGGCAGGTGGCAACCGCCCCAGCATTTT. This encodes CASSEGRWQPPQHF.

This clonotype was recorded once. With a much larger clone just one base away, this may be a read error. The chain joins TRBV9 to TRBJ2-2; tentative D call: TRBD2 (6 bases). In germline, CDR1 is SGDLS, CDR2 YYNGEE. The CDR3 has 14 residues. CDR3 nucleotides: TGTGCCAGCAGTTTAGTTGGCCCGACCGGGGGGCTGTTTTTT. Its protein product is CASSLVGPTGGLFF.

In this sample, this clonotype turned up many times. One junction end does not reproduce the germline sequence, and a read error may be involved. The chain links TRBV7-7 to TRBJ2-1; no reliable D call. Per germline, CDR1 SSHAT and CDR2 FNYEAQ (reference sequence). This CDR3 is 13 amino acids long. The CDR3 is CASSFSYNNEQFF. CDR3 DNA: TGTGCTAGCAGCTTTTCATACAACAATGAGCAGTTCTTC.

This clonotype has at least ten counts. The genes are TRBV20-1 and TRBJ2-7, with D hard to call. Germline assignment: CDR1 DFQATT and CDR2 SNEGSKA (reference sequence). The V and J ends lost 4 bases and 3 bases respectively, with 7 bases between them. This CDR3 spans 11 amino acids. In nucleotides, the CDR3 is TGCAGTGCTACGGACGACTACGAGCAGTACTTC. This codes for CSATDDYEQYF.